The 5 T cell receptor beta chains below come from one sample, sequenced in a study of tissue T cells after allogeneic stem cell transplantation. Assay: immunoSEQ multiplex PCR; the TCRdb copy retains only in-frame clones and omits some. The data contain about 8,800 clones, around a third of them singletons. Time point noted: mouse harvest day 14 after allogeneic transplant. Tail vein injection delivered 10^7 T-cell-depleted bone marrow cells and 10^6 splenic CD5+ T cells. The specimen was skin. The receptors originated from a female BALB/c mouse given C57BL/6 T cells with graft-versus-host disease after an allogeneic hematopoietic cell transplant.

This clone was counted between two and nine times. Any gene name here is a mouse gene name. The DNA ends 1 residue before the CDR3 does, and the rest of the CDR3 is filled in from the germline J gene. This chain links TRBV26 with TRBJ1-2; D is unclear. Germline V CDR1 and CDR2: KGHPV, FQNQEV (reference sequence). Trimming cost V 3 bases and J 4 bases, with 9 bases left between them. CDR3 length: 13 amino acids. The CDR3 sequence is CASSLEGGSDYTF. Partial CDR3 DNA: TGTGCCAGCAGTCTAGAGGGTGGCTCCGACTACACC.

This clone is judged medium-sized. At one of its ends the junction is not consistent with the germline gene, which may arise from a read error. Each gene name is a mouse one. The same CDR3 is also encoded by other DNA sequences in this sample. The CDR3 DNA, read in part, is TGTGGTGCGAGGGGGGGGTATGAACAGTAC. It encodes CGARGGYEQY. In full, the CDR3 reads CGARGGYEQYF. The chain has TRBV20 and TRBJ2-7; maybe TRBD2 (7 bases). Coverage ceases 1 residue before the CDR3 finishes, and the germline J gene fills in the end. CDR1 GFQATS and CDR2 STVNSAI come from the germline V gene. The CDR3 runs 11 residues.

There are a few counts of this clone. The germline and genes are mouse ones. The read finishes 1 residue shy of the CDR3 end, and the germline J gene is used to complete it. V is TRBV26 and J is TRBJ1-3, with 10 bases lining up with TRBD1. The germline gives CDR1 KGHPV, CDR2 FQNQEV (reference sequence). The trim removed 2 bases at V and 0 bases at J, leaving 7 bases unmatched. The CDR3 has 18 amino acids. The CDR3 sequence: CASSLATGGRGSGNTLYF. Incomplete CDR3 DNA: TGTGCCAGCAGTCTGGCGACAGGGGGCAGGGGTTCTGGAAATACGCTCTAT.

Sample share makes this clone medium-sized. Mouse gene names and germline throughout. The read stops 1 residue short of the end of the CDR3; the missing end is completed from the germline J gene. The V call is TRBV26, the J call TRBJ2-3; TRBD1 matches at 9 bases. CDR1 and CDR2 (germline): KGHPV, FQNQEV (reference sequence). V lost 4 bases, J lost 10 bases, and 3 bases stayed unmatched. The CDR3 loop spans 12 amino acids. The covered CDR3 bases are TGTGCCAGCAGTCAGACAGGGGGTCCGCTGTAT. Translation: CASSQTGGPLY. The full CDR3 reads CASSQTGGPLYF.

Details on this clone: Gene names refer to mouse genes. The sequenced CDR3 bases are TGTGCCAGCTCTCCCGTCTGGGGGGGCCAAGACACCCAGTAC. The encoded protein is CASSPVWGGQDTQY. The full CDR3 protein is CASSPVWGGQDTQYF. V and J are TRBV12-2 and TRBJ2-5; 9 nucleotides align to TRBD2. From the germline J gene comes the end of the CDR3, since the read stops 1 residue before it. V shed 2 bases and J 2 bases; nucleotides not matched to a gene: 4. The CDR3 sequence is 15 residues long. Germline lookup yields CDR1 SGHLS and CDR2 HYDKME.